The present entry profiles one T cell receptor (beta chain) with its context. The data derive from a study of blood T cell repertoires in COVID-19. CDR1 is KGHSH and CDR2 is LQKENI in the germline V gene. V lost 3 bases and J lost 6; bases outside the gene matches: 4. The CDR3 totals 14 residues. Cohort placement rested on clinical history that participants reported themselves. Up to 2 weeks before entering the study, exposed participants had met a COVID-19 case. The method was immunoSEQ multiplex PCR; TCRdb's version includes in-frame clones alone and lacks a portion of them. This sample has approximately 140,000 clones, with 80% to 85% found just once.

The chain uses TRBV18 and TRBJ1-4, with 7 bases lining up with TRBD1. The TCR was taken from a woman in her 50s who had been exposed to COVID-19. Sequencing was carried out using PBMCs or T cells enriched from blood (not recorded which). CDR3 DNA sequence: TGTGCCAGCTCACCGGACAGGAATGATGAAAAACTGTTTTTT. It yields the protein CASSPDRNDEKLFF. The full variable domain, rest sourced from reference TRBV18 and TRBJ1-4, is NAGVMQNPRHLVRRRGQEARLRCSPMKGHSHVYWYRQLPEEGLKFMVYLQKENIIDESGMPKERFSAEFPKEGPSILRIQQVVRGDSAAYFCASSPDRNDEKLFFGSGTQLSVL.